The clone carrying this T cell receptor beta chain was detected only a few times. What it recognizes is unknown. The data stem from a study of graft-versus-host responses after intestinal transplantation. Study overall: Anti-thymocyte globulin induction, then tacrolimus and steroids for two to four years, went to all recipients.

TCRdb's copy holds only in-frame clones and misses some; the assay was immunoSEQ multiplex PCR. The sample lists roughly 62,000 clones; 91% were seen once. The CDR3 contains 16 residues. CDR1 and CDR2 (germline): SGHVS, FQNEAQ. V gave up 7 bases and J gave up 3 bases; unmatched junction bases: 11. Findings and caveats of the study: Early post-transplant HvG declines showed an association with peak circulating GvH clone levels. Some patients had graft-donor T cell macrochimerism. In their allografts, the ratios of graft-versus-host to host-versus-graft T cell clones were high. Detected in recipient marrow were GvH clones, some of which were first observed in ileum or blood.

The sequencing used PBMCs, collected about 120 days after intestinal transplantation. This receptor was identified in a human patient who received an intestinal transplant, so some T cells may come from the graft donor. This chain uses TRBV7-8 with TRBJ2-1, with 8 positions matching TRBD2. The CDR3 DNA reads TGTGCCAGCAACGATCTTCTAGCGGGTTACTACAATGAGCAGTTCTTC. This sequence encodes CASNDLLAGYYNEQFF.